The TCR beta chain under discussion was sequenced for a study of T cells in Graves' hyperthyroidism and ophthalmopathy. Amplification yielded TCR beta CDR3 regions, with RNA transcripts as the source. When the TCR CDR3 underwent first-round RT-PCR, the HTBI primer set was used. TCRdb itself ran the multiplex PCR reads through MiXCR, one entry per CDR3 protein. The sample records around 600,000 distinct CDR3 sequences, around a sixth being singletons. This clonotype was detected only a few times. There are 15 residues in the CDR3. Trimming shortened V by 5 bases and J by 3 bases, and 14 bases separated the two germline ends. Germline-derived CDR1 and CDR2 are SNHLY and FYNNEI.

The sequencing sample was made of blood. V and J are TRBV2 and TRBJ2-1, with TRBD1 as a possible D gene (7 bases). The source of this sequence is a woman in her twenties or thirties with Graves' hyperthyroidism. CDR3 region: CASSTRGAIYNEQFF. In DNA form, the CDR3 reads TGTGCCAGCAGTACCAGGGGGGCCATCTACAATGAGCAGTTCTTC.